A single sample gave rise to the 13 T cell receptor beta chains below, sequenced in a study of blood T cell repertoires in COVID-19. Libraries were prepared by immunoSEQ multiplex PCR; TCRdb keeps only in-frame clonotypes and omits some of them. The sample holds 150,000 or so clones, approximately 91% seen once. Source material: peripheral blood. The source is a woman between 70 and 85 years old with acute or convalescent COVID-19.

The chain joins TRBV28 to TRBJ1-5; the D gene is possibly TRBD1 (6 bases). The ends were cut back, 5 bases at V and 0 bases at J, with 11 bases in the middle. The CDR3 totals 15 residues. In germline, CDR1 is MDHEN, CDR2 SYDVKM. The CDR3 spells CASSRGQISNQPQHF. In nucleotides, the CDR3 is TGTGCCAGCAGTAGGGGACAAATTAGCAATCAGCCCCAGCATTTT.

The rearrangement links TRBV7-6 to TRBJ2-5; 13 positions match TRBD2. The CDR3 contains 18 residues. Per germline, CDR1 SGHVS and CDR2 FNYEAQ. The ends lost 4 bases at V and 4 bases at J; junction bases unmatched: 12. In nucleotides, the CDR3 is TGTGCCAGCAGCTCCATTGACCCGGGACTAGCGGGGTCAGAGACCCAGTACTTC. This gives the protein CASSSIDPGLAGSETQYF.

The chain couples TRBV6-5 to TRBJ1-2, with D hard to call. The CDR3 contains 12 residues. Trimming pared 8 bases from V and 2 bases from J, leaving 9 bases between. Germline V gives CDR1 MNHEY, CDR2 SVGAGI. Written as DNA, the CDR3 is TGTGCCAGCGGAGTACCCAACTATGGCTACACCTTC. It codes for CASGVPNYGYTF.

The table lists this clone with a count of one. V usage is TRBV28 and J usage is TRBJ1-3; weak D call: TRBD1 (5 bases). V was cut by 8 bases and J by 2 bases, with 16 bases left in between. This CDR3 comprises 15 residues. Germline CDR1 reads MDHEN; CDR2 reads SYDVKM. The chain's CDR3 is CASGAGRVAGNTIYF. CDR3 nucleotide sequence: TGTGCCAGCGGGGCCGGCAGGGTTGCTGGAAACACCATATATTTT.

This chain links TRBV7-2 with TRBJ1-1; the match to TRBD1 covers 8 bases. The CDR3 loop spans 14 amino acids. V lost 2 bases, J lost 5 bases, and 4 bases stayed unmatched. From germline, CDR1 is SGHTA and CDR2 FQGNSA. For the CDR3, the DNA is TGTGCCAGCAGCTTATCCAGGGGGCTGACTGAAGCTTTCTTT. Protein product: CASSLSRGLTEAFF.

The gene calls are TRBV11-3 and TRBJ1-1, with 7 nucleotides matching TRBD1. Germline values: CDR1 SGHNT, CDR2 YENEEA. V dropped 5 bases and J dropped 12; count of bases not matched to a gene: 6. CDR3 length: 11 amino acids. CDR3 sequence: CASSPRGDTFF. The CDR3 nucleotides read TGTGCCAGCAGCCCCAGGGGGGATACTTTCTTT.

The chain joins TRBV7-2 to TRBJ1-2; D possibly corresponds to TRBD1 (5 bases). Trimming took off 1 base at V and 7 bases at J, with 13 bases between the two ends. The length of the CDR3 is 14 residues. Germline CDR1 is SGHTA and CDR2 is FQGNSA. CDR3 region: CASSLVGLLSGYTF. The CDR3, as DNA: TGTGCCAGCAGCTTAGTGGGGCTGTTGAGTGGCTACACCTTC.

The chain links TRBV7-9 to TRBJ2-2; D unresolved. V was pared by 5 bases and J by 5 bases, with 9 bases between. The CDR3 has 13 amino acids. Germline-derived CDR1 and CDR2 are SEHNR and FQNEAQ (reference sequence). For the CDR3, the DNA is TGTGCCAGCAGCCGTACAGTTACCGGGGAGCTGTTTTTT. Protein: CASSRTVTGELFF.

The chain joins TRBV7-9 to TRBJ2-1, with TRBD1 matching 8 bases. V lost 5 bases to trimming and J lost 3 bases; unmatched junction nucleotides: 9. This CDR3 region has 16 residues. Germline CDR1 reads SEHNR; CDR2 reads FQNEAQ (reference sequence). Written as DNA, the CDR3 is TGTGCCAGCAGCCCCCCGACAGGGGATGGCTACAATGAGCAGTTCTTC. Translation gives CASSPPTGDGYNEQFF.

The chain recombines TRBV6-5 with TRBJ2-2, with 7 bases matching TRBD1. Per germline, CDR1 MNHEY and CDR2 SVGAGI. The CDR3 consists of 15 residues. The V segment lost 2 bases and the J segment 5 bases; nucleotides outside the gene matches: 5. The CDR3 nucleotides are TGTGCCAGCAGTTACGAAAGGGGGCAAACCGGGGAGCTGTTTTTT. Translated, it gives CASSYERGQTGELFF.

The CDR3 bases are TGTGCCAGCAGCTCCCGGGACAGTTATAATTCACCCCTCCACTTT. Its translation is CASSSRDSYNSPLHF. The rearrangement uses TRBV7-2 and TRBJ1-6; 7 nucleotides agree with TRBD1. With 4 bases clipped from V and 4 bases from J, the junction kept 4 bases outside the gene matches. Germline loops: CDR1 SGHTA, CDR2 FQGNSA. CDR3 length: 15 residues. The complete variable domain, with remaining parts taken from reference TRBV7-2 and TRBJ1-6, reads GAGVSQSPSNKVTEKGKDVELRCDPISGHTALYWYRQSLGQGLEFLIYFQGNSAPDKSGLPSDRFSAERTGGSVSTLTIQRTQQEDSAVYLCASSSRDSYNSPLHFGNGTRLTVT.

CDR3 residues: CASSPLSRTGGNGYTF. The DNA of the CDR3 is TGTGCCAGCAGCCCATTGTCGAGGACAGGGGGCAATGGCTACACCTTC. This chain uses TRBV11-2 with TRBJ1-2, with 11 bases matching TRBD1. CDR3 length equals 16 residues. Germline CDR1 reads SGHAT; CDR2 reads FQNNGV. V trimming: 5 bases; J trimming: 6 bases; junction bases outside the gene matches: 11.

This chain links TRBV7-9 with TRBJ2-7; tentatively, D is TRBD1 (6 bases). The CDR3 loop spans 12 amino acids. Trimming stripped 4 bases from V and 13 bases from J, with 17 bases between. Germline-derived CDR1 and CDR2 are SEHNR and FQNEAQ (reference sequence). The CDR3 nucleotides are TGTGCCAGCAGCTCGACAGGTAACACCGATTACTTC. This sequence encodes CASSSTGNTDYF.